This section outlines one TCR beta chain sequence together with its context. RNA was extracted with the RNeasy kit, and a quantity of 0.5 to 1 ug was reverse transcribed using random hexamers. TCRdb analysed the immunoSEQ multiplex PCR reads with MiXCR anew, one entry per CDR3 protein. This sample yields over 100,000 distinct CDR3 sequences, of which 90% to 98% are seen a single time; under 0.1% belongs to the top ten. This specimen belongs to a study of CD8 T cells in Susac syndrome. This CDR3 spans 17 amino acids. Germline CDR1 GTSNPN, CDR2 SVGIG (reference sequence). V was trimmed by 0 bases and J by 4 bases, leaving 19 bases between them.

Sequencing used CD4+ T cells from PBMCs. The chain combines TRBV30 with TRBJ2-1; D perhaps matches TRBD2 (7 bases). The TCR originated in a human donor in good health. CDR3 DNA: TGTGCCTGGAGTGTACGAAGGGGGAGGGGGGGATACAATGAGCAGTTCTTC. Translated, it gives CAWSVRRGRGGYNEQFF.